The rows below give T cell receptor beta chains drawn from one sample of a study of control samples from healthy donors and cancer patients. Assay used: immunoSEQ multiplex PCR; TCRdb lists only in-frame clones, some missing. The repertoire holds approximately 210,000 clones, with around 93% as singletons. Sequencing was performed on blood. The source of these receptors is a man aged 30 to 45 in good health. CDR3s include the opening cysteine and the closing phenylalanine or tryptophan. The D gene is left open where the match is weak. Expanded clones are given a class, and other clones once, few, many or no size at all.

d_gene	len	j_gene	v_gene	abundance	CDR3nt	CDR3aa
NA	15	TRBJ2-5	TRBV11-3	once	TGTGCCAGCATAAGCCGAGGGGTTTCGAAGGAGACCCAGTACTTC	CASISRGVSKETQYF
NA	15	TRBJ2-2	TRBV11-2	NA	TGTGCCAGCAGCAACGTACAGGGGAACACCGGGGAGCTGTTTTTT	CASSNVQGNTGELFF
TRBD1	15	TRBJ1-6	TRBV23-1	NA	TGCGCCAGCAGTCAATCGGGACAGGATAATTCACCCCTCCACTTT	CASSQSGQDNSPLHF
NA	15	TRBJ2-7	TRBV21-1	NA	TGTGCCAGCAGCCCTTGGGGGGACAGATCCTACGAGCAGTACTTC	CASSPWGDRSYEQYF
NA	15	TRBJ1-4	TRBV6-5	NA	TGTGCCAGCAGTCAGCGCCGTGCAACTAATGAAAAACTGTTTTTT	CASSQRRATNEKLFF
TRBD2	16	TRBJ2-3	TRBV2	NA	TGTGCCAGCAGTCCATGGACTAGCGGGGCCACAGATACGCAGTATTTT	CASSPWTSGATDTQYF
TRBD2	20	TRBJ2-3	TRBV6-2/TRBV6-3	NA	TGTGCCAGCAGTTACAGGTCAGATACGGGACTAGCGGGGGGCACAGATACGCAGTATTTT	CASSYRSDTGLAGGTDTQYF
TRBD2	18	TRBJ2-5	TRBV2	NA	TGTGCCAGCAGTCCAGGGACTAGCGGAAGCTATAACCAAGAGACCCAGTACTTC	CASSPGTSGSYNQETQYF
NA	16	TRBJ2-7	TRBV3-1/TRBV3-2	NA	TGTGCCAGCAGCCAAACGGGGAGACGGAACGTCTACGAGCAGTACTTC	CASSQTGRRNVYEQYF
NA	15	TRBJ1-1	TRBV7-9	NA	TGTGCCAGCAGCTCAACCGGGGGAGAAAACACTGAAGCTTTCTTT	CASSSTGGENTEAFF
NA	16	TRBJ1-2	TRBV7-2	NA	TGTGCCAGCAGCTTATTTCACAGCCAAGAAAGCTATGGCTACACCTTC	CASSLFHSQESYGYTF
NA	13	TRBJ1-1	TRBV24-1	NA	TGTGCCACGTCGGACGGACAGAACACTGAAGCTTTCTTT	CATSDGQNTEAFF
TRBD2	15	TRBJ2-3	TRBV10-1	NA	TGCGCCAGCAGTGAGTCGGGGAGCGGGGCAGATACGCAGTATTTT	CASSESGSGADTQYF
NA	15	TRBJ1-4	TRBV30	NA	TGTGCCTGGAGCGACTGGGACGGGCATAATGAAAAACTGTTTTTT	CAWSDWDGHNEKLFF
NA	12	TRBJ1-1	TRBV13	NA	TGTGCCAGCAGCCAAGAGAACACTGAAGCTTTCTTT	CASSQENTEAFF
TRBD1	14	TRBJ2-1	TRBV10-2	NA	TGCGCCACCGAAGAGGGACAGGGTAAGAATGAGCAGTTCTTC	CATEEGQGKNEQFF